This TCR beta chain was captured by sequencing in a study of blood T cell repertoires in COVID-19. Study at large: Material from acute and convalescent COVID-19 was sourced from the United States, Italy and Spain.

While infection was still active, Seattle patients were enrolled and then followed longitudinally. Assay: immunoSEQ multiplex PCR; the TCRdb copy retains only in-frame clones and omits some. The table lists more than 80,000 clones, 75% to 85% of them singletons, with about 6.3% in the top ten. The sequenced sample was peripheral blood. The clonotype was recovered from a man older than 75 with COVID-19, enrolled during active disease.

The chain's CDR3 is CASSQERIQREGLAGELFF. For the CDR3, the DNA is TGCGCCAGCAGCCAAGAAAGGATCCAGCGGGAGGGCCTGGCCGGGGAGCTGTTTTTT. This chain uses TRBV4-1 with TRBJ2-2; 10 bases are shared with TRBD2. The CDR3 runs 19 residues. Germline CDR1 MGHRA, CDR2 YSYEKL. V was clipped by 0 bases and J by 6 bases; unmatched bases: 13.